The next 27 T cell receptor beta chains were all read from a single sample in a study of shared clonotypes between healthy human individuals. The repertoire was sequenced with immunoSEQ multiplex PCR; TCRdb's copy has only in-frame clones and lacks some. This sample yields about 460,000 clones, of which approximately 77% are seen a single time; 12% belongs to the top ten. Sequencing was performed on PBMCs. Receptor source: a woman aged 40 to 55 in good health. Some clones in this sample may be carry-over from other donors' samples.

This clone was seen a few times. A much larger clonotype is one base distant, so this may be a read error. The CDR3 bases are TGTGCCAGCCACGGGGGCCTAGGCAATCAGCCCCAGCATTTT. Its protein product is CASHGGLGNQPQHF. This chain uses TRBV2 with TRBJ1-5, with TRBD1 as a possible D gene (6 bases). This CDR3 has 14 amino acids. Looked up from germline, CDR1 is SNHLY and CDR2 is FYNNEI. V lost 8 bases to trimming and J lost 2 bases, with 13 bases between them.

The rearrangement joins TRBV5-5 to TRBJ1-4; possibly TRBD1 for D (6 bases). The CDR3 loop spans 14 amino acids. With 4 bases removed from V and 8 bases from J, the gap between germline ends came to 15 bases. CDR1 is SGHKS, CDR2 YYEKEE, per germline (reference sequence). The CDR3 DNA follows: TGTGCCAGCAGCCGAGGGGGATTGGAGGAAAAACTGTTTTTT. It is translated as CASSRGGLEEKLFF.

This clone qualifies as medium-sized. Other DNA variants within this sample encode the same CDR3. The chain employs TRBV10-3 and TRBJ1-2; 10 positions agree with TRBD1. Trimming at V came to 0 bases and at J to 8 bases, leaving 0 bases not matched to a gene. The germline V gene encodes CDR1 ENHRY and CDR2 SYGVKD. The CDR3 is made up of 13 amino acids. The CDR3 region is CAISESGQGGYTF. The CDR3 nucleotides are TGTGCCATCAGTGAGTCGGGACAGGGGGGCTACACCTTC.

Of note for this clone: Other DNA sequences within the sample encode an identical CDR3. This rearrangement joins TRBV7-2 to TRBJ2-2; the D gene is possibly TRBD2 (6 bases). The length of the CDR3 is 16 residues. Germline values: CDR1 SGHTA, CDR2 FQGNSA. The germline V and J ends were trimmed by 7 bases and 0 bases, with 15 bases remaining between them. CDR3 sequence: CASTHRGGTNTGELFF. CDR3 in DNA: TGTGCCAGCACCCATCGAGGAGGGACGAACACCGGGGAGCTGTTTTTT.

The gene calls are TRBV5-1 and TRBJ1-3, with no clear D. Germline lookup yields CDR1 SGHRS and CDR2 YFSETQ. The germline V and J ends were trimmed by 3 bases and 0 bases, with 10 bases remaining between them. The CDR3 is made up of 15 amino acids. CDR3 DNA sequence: TGCGCCAGCAGCTCCTCGGACTACTCTGGAAACACCATATATTTT. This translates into CASSSSDYSGNTIYF.

In DNA, the CDR3 is TGCAGCGTTGGGGCGGGAGTTGGTACCGGGGAGCTGTTTTTT. It yields the protein CSVGAGVGTGELFF. The chain combines TRBV29-1 with TRBJ2-2; 7 nucleotides line up with TRBD2. Per germline, CDR1 SQVTM and CDR2 ANQGSEA. The trim removed 4 bases at V and 5 bases at J, leaving 7 bases unmatched. The CDR3 contains 14 residues.

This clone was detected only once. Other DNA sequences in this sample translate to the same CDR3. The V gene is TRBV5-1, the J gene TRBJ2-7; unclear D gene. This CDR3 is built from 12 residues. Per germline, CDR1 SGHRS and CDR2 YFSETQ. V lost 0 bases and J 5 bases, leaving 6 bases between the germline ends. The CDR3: CASSLVGNEQYF. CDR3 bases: TGCGCCAGCAGCTTGGTTGGGAACGAGCAGTACTTC. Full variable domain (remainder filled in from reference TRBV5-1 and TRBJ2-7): KAGVTQTPRYLIKTRGQQVTLSCSPISGHRSVSWYQQTPGQGLQFLFEYFSETQRNKGNFPGRFSGRQFSNSRSEMNVSTLELGDSALYLCASSLVGNEQYFGPGTRLTVT.

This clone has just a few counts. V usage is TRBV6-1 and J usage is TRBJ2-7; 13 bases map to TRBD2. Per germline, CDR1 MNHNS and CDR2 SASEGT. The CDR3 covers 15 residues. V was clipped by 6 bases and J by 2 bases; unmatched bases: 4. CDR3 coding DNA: TGTGCCAGCAGGTGGACTAGCGGGAGCGCCTACGAGCAGTACTTC. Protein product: CASRWTSGSAYEQYF.

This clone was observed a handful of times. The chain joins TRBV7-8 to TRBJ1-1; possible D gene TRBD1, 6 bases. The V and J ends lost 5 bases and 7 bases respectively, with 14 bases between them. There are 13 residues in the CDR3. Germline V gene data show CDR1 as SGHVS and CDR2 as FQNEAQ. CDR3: CASSRQDRYEAFF. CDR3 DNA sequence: TGTGCCAGCAGCCGTCAAGACAGGTATGAAGCTTTCTTT.

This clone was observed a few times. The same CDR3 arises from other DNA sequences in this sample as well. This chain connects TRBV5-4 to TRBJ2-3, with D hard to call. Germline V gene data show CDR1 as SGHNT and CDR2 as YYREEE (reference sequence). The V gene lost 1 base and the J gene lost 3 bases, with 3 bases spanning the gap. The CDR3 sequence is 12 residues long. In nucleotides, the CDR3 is TGTGCCAGCAGCTTGAGGACAGATACGCAGTATTTT. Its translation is CASSLRTDTQYF.

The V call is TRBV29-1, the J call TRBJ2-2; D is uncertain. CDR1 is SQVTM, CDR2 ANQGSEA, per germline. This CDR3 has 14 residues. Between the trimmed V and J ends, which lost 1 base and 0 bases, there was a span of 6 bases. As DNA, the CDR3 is TGCAGCGTTGAAGTACAGACGAACACCGGGGAGCTGTTTTTT. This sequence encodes CSVEVQTNTGELFF.

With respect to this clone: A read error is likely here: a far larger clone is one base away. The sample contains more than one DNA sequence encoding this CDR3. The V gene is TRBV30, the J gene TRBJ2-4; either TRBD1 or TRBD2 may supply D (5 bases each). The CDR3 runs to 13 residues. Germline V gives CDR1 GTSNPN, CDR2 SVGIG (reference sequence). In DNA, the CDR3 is TGTGCCTGGAGAAGCCGGGGCGCTAACATCCAGTACTTC. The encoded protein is CAWRSRGANIQYF.

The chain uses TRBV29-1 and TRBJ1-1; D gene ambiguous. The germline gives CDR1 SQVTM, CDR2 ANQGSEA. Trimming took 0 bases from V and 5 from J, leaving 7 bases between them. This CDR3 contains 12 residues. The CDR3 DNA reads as TGCAGCGTTGAAGATCGGCAGACTGAAGCTTTCTTT. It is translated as CSVEDRQTEAFF. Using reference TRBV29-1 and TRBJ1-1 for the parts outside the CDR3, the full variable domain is SAVISQKPSRDICQRGTSLTIQCQVDSQVTMMFWYRQQPGQSLTLIATANQGSEATYESGFVIDKFPISRPNLTFSTLTVSNMSPEDSSIYLCSVEDRQTEAFFGQGTRLTVV.

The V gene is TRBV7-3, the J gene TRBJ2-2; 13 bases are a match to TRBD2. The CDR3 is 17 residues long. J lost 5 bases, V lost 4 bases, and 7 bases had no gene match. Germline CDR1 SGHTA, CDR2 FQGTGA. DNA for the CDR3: TGTGCCAGCAGCTCCCCCGGGACTAGCGGGAAGACCGGGGAGCTGTTTTTT. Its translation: CASSSPGTSGKTGELFF.

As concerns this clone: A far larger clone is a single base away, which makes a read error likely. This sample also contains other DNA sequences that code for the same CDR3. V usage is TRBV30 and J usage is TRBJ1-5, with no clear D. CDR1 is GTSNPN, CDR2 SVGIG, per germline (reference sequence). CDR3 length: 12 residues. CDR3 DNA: TGTGCCTGGAGCGGAAGCAACCAGCCCCAGCATTTT. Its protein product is CAWSGSNQPQHF.

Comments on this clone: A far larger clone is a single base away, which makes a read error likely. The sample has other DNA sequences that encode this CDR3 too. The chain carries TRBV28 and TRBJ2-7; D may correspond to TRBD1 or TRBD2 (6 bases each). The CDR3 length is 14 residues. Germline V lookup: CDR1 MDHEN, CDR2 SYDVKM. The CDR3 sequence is CASSLYREAYEQYF. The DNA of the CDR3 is TGTGCCAGCAGCTTATACAGGGAGGCCTACGAGCAGTACTTC.

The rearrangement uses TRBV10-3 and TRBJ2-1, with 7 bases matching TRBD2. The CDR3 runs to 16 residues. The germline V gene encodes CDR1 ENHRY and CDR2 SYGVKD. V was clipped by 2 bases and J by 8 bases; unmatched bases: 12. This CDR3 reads CAISEPGRETWDEQFF. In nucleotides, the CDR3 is TGTGCCATCAGTGAGCCGGGGAGGGAGACTTGGGATGAGCAGTTCTTC.

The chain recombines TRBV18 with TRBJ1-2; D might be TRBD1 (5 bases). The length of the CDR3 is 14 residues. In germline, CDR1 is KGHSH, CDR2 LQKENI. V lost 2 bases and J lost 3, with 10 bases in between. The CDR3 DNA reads TGTGCCAGCTCACCAGTGACAGAACACTATGGCTACACCTTC. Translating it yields CASSPVTEHYGYTF.

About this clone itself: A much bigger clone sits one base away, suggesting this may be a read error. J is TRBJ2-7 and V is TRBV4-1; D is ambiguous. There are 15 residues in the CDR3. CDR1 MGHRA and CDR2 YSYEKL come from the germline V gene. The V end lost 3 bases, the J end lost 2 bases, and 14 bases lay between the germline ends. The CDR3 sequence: CASSQAGGTAYEQYF. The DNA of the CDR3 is TGCGCCAGCAGCCAGGCTGGTGGCACGGCCTACGAGCAGTACTTC.

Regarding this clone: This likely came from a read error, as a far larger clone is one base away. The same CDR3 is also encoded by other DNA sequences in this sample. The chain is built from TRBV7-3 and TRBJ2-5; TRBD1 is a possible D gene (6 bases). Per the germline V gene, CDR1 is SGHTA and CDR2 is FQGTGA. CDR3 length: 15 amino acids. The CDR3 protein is CASSLTPGHGETQYF. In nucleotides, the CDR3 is TGCGCCAGCAGCTTAACGCCGGGACACGGAGAGACCCAGTACTTC.

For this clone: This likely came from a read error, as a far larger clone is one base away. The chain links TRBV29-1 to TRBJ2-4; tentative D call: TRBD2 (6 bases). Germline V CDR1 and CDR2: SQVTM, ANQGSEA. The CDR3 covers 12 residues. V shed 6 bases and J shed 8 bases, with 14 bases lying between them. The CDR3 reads CSVMPTGDIQYF. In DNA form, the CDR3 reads TGCAGCGTAATGCCTACGGGGGACATTCAGTACTTC.

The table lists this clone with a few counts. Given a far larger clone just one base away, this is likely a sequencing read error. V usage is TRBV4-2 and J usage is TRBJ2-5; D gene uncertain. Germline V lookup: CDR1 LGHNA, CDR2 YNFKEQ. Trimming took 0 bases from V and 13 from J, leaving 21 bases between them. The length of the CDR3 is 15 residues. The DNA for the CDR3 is TGTGCCAGCAGCCAAGAAGGAGATGTATCCTACGAGCGGTACTTC. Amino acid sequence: CASSQEGDVSYERYF.

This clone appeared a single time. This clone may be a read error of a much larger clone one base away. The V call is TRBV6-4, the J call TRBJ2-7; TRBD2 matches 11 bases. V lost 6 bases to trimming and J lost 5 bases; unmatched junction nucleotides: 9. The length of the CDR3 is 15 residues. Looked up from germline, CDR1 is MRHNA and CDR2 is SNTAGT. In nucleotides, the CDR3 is TGTGCCAGCAGCGGAACTAGCGGGAGTTACAACGAGCAGTACTTC. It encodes CASSGTSGSYNEQYF.

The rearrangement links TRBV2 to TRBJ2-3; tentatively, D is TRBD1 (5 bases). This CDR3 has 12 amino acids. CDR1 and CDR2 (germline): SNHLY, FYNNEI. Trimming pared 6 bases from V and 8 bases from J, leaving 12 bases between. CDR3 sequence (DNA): TGTGCCAGCAGGATGACAGCCGGTACGCAGTATTTT. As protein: CASRMTAGTQYF.

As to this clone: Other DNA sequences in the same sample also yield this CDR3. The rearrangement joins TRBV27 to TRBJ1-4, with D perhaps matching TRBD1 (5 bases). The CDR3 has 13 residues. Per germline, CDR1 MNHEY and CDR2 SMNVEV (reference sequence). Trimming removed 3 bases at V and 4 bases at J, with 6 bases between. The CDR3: CASSFRGNEKLFF. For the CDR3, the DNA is TGTGCCAGCAGTTTTAGGGGTAATGAAAAACTGTTTTTT.

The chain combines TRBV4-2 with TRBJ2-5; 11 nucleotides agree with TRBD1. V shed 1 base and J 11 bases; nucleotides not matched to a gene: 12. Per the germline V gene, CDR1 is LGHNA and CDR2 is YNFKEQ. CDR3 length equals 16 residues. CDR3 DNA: TGTGCCAGCAGCCAAGGTCCGGGACAGGGGGAGAGGGAGCAGTACTTC. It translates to CASSQGPGQGEREQYF.

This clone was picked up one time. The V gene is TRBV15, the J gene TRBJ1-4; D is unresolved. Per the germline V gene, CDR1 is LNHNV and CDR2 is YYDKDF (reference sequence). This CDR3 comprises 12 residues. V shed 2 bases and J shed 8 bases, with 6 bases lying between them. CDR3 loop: CATSRLGEKLFF. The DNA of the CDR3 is TGTGCCACCAGCAGATTGGGGGAAAAACTGTTTTTT.